The present T cell receptor (beta chain) was sequenced within a study of blood T cells in healthy people across ages (dated by TCRdb to the mid-2010s). With respect to the entire study: In model experiments, roughly one uniquely barcoded TCR beta cDNA molecule per two T cells was captured by template switching. To avoid experimental bias, donors of different ages were distributed randomly across sequencing lanes. Donors were grouped into four age groups: young (average approximately 16 years), middle-aged (less than 40), aged (around 60) and long-lived (over 80). Two additional independent replicas of 1 million unique cDNA reads from the same blood draw were analyzed for two donors (one aged 18 to 30 and one aged 80 or older). Using deep sequencing normalized with unique cDNA molecular identifiers, the study measured how TCR beta repertoire diversity changes with age. The paper's findings and limits, for the study overall: The long-lived group showed more naive CD4+ T cells, fewer expanded clones and increased TCR diversity than the aged group, suggesting age selection. Donor CMV infection status was unknown, potentially confounding age-related changes in expanded clonotypes. Conclusive comparison of naive and antigen-experienced compartments was prevented by the profiling of bulk unsorted PBMCs. Total diversity estimates from one million sequenced T cells were considered lower bounds and underestimates. Observed TCR beta diversity per million T cells fell roughly linearly with age, and a significant reduction was already apparent by age around 40. Observed TCR beta diversity correlated strongly with the percentage of naive T cells measured by flow cytometry.

There are 16 amino acids in the CDR3, from cysteine to phenylalanine inclusive. The entry retains the CDR3 DNA only, 48 bases that are in frame from base 1. CDR1 and CDR2 are read off the germline V gene as SGHRS and YFSETQ. Trimming takes 3 bases off V and 4 bases off J; junction bases not matched to a gene: 10. Systemically healthy Caucasian individuals from Russia, 35 to 40 in total and aged about 6 to 95 years, were included as donors. Approximately 9.3 milliliters of peripheral blood were collected from each donor into EDTA-treated Vacutainer tubes. PBMCs were isolated by Ficoll-Paque density-gradient centrifugation, with at least 6 million obtained per sample. Trizol reagent was used to extract total RNA from the PBMCs, yielding at least 5 micrograms per sample. For every donor, an aliquot of PBMCs went through flow cytometry to measure the percentages of naive CD45RAhigh/CD27high T cells. This clonotype was observed a handful of times. No cognate antigen has been identified for it. Base quality data are lacking; no much larger clone is found one base away.

The library was built by means of 5' RACE. A second 7 to 11 cycle PCR used a sample-barcoded 5' primer and a J-beta primer mix. A unique molecular identifier was introduced onto each TCR beta cDNA molecule by a template-switch 5' adaptor carrying 12 random nucleotides. At least 3 million CDR3-containing paired-end reads were obtained from each sample. First-strand cDNA was synthesized from all RNA with the Mint cDNA synthesis kit, primed by a TRBC-specific oligonucleotide. All cDNA was treated with uracil-DNA glycosylase and then went through a first 18-cycle PCR with the universal primers M1SS and BC2_uni_R. In the source study's methods: For normalization, 1 million high-quality reads were randomly selected from each sample, with every read carrying a distinct molecular identifier. Instead of being binned into consensus sequences, reads with shared molecular identifiers were discarded. MiTCR, run with a Q25 quality threshold and the strictest error-elimination algorithm, handled CDR3 identification, clonotype clustering and error correction. A nonparametric unseen species model with Euler transformation was used to estimate a lower bound on total TCR beta diversity. Using fastp trimming at Q25 and MiXCR clonotype assembly, TCRdb reanalyzed the public sequencing data and kept in-frame beta chains. Every distinct CDR3 protein forms one entry, paired with its most common genes and DNA. TCRdb's processing, not the study's, gives the V and J calls here. Recorded for this sample are 1.5 million to 2 million distinct CDR3 sequences; roughly two fifths of them occurred a single time. The ten largest account for around 23% of the sample.

This receptor chain uses TRBV5-1 and TRBJ1-1; a stretch of 9 junction bases matches TRBD1. The sequencing sample was made of blood. The sequence was collected from a human donor in good health. At the DNA level, the sequence is TGCGCCAGCAGCTCCCTATTACAGGGGGCAGGCACTGAAGCTTTCTTT. It is translated as CASSSLLQGAGTEAFF.